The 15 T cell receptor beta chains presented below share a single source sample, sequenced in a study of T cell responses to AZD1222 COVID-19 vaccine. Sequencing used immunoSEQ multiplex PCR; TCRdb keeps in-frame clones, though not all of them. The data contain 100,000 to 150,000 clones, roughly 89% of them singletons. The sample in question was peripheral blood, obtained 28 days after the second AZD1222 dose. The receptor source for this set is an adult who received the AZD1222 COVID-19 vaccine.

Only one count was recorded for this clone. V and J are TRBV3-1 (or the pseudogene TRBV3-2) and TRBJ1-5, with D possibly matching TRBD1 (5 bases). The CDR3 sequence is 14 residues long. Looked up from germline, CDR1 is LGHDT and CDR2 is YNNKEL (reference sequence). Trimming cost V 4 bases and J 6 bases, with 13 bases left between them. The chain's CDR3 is CASSPQGGVQPQHF. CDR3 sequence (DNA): TGTGCCAGCAGCCCCCAAGGAGGGGTTCAGCCCCAGCATTTT.

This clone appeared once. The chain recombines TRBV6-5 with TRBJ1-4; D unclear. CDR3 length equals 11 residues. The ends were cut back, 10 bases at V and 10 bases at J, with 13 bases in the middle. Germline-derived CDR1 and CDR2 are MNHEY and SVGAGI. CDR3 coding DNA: TGTGCCACCCACTACGCGGGAAAACTGTTTTTT. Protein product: CATHYAGKLFF.

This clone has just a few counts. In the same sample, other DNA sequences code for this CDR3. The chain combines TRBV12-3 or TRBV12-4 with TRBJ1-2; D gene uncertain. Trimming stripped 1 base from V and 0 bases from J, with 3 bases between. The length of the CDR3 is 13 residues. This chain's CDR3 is CASSLGTNYGYTF. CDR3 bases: TGTGCCAGCAGTTTAGGCACTAACTATGGCTACACCTTC.

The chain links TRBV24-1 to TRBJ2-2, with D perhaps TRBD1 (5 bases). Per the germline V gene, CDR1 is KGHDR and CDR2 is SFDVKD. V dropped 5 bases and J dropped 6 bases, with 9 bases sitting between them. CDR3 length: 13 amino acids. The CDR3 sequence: CATSGTRAGELFF. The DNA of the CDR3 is TGTGCCACCAGTGGGACAAGGGCCGGGGAGCTGTTTTTT.

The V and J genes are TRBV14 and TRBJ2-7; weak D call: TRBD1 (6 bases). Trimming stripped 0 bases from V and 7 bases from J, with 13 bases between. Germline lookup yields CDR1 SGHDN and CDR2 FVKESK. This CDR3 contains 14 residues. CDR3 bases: TGTGCCAGCAGCCAAGATGGCAGGGGCGTTGAGCAGTACTTC. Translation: CASSQDGRGVEQYF.

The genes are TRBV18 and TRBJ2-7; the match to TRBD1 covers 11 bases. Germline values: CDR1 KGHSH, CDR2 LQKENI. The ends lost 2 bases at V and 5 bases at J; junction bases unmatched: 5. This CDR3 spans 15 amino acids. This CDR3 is CASSPGQGASHEQYF. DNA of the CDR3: TGTGCCAGCTCACCAGGACAGGGGGCGTCCCACGAGCAGTACTTC. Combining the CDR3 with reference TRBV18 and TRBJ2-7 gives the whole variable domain NAGVMQNPRHLVRRRGQEARLRCSPMKGHSHVYWYRQLPEEGLKFMVYLQKENIIDESGMPKERFSAEFPKEGPSILRIQQVVRGDSAAYFCASSPGQGASHEQYFGPGTRLTVT.

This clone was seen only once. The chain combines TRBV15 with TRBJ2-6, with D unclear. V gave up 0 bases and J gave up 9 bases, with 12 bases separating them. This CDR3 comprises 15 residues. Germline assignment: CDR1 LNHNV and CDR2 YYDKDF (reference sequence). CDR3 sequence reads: CATSREMVTGNVLTF. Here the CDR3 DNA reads TGTGCCACCAGCAGAGAAATGGTAACCGGCAACGTCCTGACTTTC.

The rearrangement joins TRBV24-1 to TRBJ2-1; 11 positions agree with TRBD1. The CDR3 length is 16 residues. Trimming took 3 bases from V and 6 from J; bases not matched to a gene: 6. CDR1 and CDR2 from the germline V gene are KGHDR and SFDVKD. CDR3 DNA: TGTGCCACCAGTGATATGGACAGGGGGCCTCGCAATGAGCAGTTCTTC. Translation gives CATSDMDRGPRNEQFF.

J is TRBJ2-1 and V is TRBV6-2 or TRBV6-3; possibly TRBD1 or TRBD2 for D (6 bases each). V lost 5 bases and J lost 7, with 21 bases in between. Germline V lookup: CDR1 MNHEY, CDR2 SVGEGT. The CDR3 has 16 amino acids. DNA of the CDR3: TGTGCCAGCAGTCCCCAGGGGCGGGGTGGAGGTAATGAGCAGTTCTTC. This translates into CASSPQGRGGGNEQFF.

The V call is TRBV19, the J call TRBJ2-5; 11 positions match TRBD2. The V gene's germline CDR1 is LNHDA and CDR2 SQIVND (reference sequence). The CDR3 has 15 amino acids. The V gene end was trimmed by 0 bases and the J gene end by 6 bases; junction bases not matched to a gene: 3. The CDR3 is CASSIDSGGEQTQYF. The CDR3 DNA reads TGTGCCAGTAGTATAGATAGCGGGGGGGAACAGACCCAGTACTTC.

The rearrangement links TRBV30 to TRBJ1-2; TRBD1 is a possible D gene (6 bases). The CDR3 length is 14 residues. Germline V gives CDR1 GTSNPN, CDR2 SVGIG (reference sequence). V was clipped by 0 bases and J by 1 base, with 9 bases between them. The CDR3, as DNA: TGTGCCTGGAGTGTAGGGGGTTTTAACTATGGCTACACCTTC. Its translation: CAWSVGGFNYGYTF.

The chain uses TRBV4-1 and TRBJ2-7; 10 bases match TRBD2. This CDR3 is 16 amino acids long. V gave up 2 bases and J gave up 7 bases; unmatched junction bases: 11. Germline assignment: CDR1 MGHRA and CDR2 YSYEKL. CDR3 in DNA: TGCGCCAGCAGCCAACGTCCGGGACTAGCGCCGGGGGAGCAGTACTTC. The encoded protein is CASSQRPGLAPGEQYF.

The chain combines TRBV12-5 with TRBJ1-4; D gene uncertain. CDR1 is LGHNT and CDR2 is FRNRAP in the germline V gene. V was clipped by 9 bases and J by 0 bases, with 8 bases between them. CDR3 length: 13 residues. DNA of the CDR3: TGTGCTAGCAGGACCGCAACTAATGAAAAACTGTTTTTT. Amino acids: CASRTATNEKLFF.

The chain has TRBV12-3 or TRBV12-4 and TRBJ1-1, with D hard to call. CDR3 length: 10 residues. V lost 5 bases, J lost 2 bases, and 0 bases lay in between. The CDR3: CASSNTEAFF. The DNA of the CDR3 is TGTGCCAGCAGTAACACTGAAGCTTTCTTT.

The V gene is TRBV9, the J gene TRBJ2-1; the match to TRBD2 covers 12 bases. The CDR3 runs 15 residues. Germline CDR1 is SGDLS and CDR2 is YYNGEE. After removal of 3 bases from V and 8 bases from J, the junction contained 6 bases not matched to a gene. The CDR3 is CASSDLAGGPYEQFF. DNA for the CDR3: TGTGCCAGCAGCGACCTAGCGGGAGGGCCGTATGAGCAGTTCTTC.